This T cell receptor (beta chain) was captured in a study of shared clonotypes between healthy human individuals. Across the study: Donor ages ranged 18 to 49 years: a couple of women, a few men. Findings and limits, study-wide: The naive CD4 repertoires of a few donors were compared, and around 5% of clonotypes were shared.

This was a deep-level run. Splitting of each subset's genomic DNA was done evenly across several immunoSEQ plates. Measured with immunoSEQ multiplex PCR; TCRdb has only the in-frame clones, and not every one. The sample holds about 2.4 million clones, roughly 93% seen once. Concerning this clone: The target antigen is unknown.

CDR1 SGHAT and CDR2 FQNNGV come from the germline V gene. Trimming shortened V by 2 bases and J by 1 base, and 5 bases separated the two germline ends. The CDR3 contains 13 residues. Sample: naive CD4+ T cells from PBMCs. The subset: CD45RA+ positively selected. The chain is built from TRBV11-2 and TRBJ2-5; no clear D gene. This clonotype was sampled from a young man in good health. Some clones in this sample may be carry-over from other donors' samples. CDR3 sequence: CASSLTIQETQYF. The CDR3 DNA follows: TGTGCCAGCAGCTTAACCATCCAAGAGACCCAGTACTTC.